A single sample is the source of the 19 T cell receptor beta chains below, sequenced in a study of blood T cell repertoires in COVID-19. TCRdb's table, derived via immunoSEQ multiplex PCR, lists solely in-frame clones and lacks some. The sample yields approximately 210,000 clones, roughly 90% seen once. The sample was peripheral blood. These receptors all stem from a man between 65 and 79 years old with acute or convalescent COVID-19.

This chain joins TRBV24-1 and TRBJ2-3; 13 bases line up with TRBD2. The CDR3 totals 17 residues. With 4 bases clipped from V and 6 bases from J, the junction kept 9 bases outside the gene matches. In germline, CDR1 is KGHDR, CDR2 SFDVKD. CDR3 sequence: CATSDRSLAGGVDTQYF. CDR3 coding DNA: TGTGCCACCAGTGACCGCTCACTAGCGGGAGGGGTCGATACGCAGTATTTT.

The chain links TRBV12-3 or TRBV12-4 to TRBJ1-1; TRBD1 is a possible D gene (5 bases). V was clipped by 6 bases and J by 5 bases, with 13 bases between them. The CDR3 runs 13 residues. DNA for the CDR3: TGTGCCAGCAGAGATAACCAGGGAACTGAAGCTTTCTTT. Protein: CASRDNQGTEAFF.

The chain is built from TRBV5-1 and TRBJ2-1; 9 nucleotides match TRBD2. J gave up 10 bases and V 2 bases, and 10 bases lay outside the gene matches. The CDR3 totals 15 residues. CDR1 is SGHRS and CDR2 is YFSETQ in the germline V gene. The CDR3 DNA follows: TGCGCCAGCAGCTTTAGCGGGAGAGGAGGGAAGGAGCAGTTCTTC. Translation: CASSFSGRGGKEQFF.

V and J are TRBV10-3 and TRBJ1-1; TRBD1 agrees at 8 bases. Germline trimming cut 7 bases from V and 4 bases from J; bases unmatched to any gene: 5. In germline, CDR1 is ENHRY, CDR2 SYGVKD. CDR3 length equals 13 residues. The chain's CDR3 is CAINDRGVTEAFF. In DNA form, the CDR3 reads TGTGCCATCAACGACAGGGGTGTCACTGAAGCTTTCTTT.

J is TRBJ2-3 and V is TRBV11-2; TRBD1 matches at 8 bases. This CDR3 region has 16 residues. With 2 bases clipped from V and 3 bases from J, the junction kept 7 bases outside the gene matches. Germline loops: CDR1 SGHAT, CDR2 FQNNGV. This CDR3 reads CASSLRTGYATDTQYF. CDR3 nucleotide sequence: TGTGCCAGCAGCTTACGGACAGGGTATGCAACAGATACGCAGTATTTT.

The CDR3 sequence is CSVVETLGGTIYF. The CDR3 DNA follows: TGCAGCGTTGTAGAGACCCTCGGGGGCACCATATATTTT. The V call is TRBV29-1, the J call TRBJ1-3, with a weak D call TRBD1 (5 bases). V lost 4 bases and J lost 9, with 16 bases in between. CDR1 and CDR2 from the germline V gene are SQVTM and ANQGSEA. The CDR3 covers 13 residues.

J is TRBJ2-2 and V is TRBV7-3, with D possibly matching TRBD2 (5 bases). The CDR3 length is 15 residues. Germline assignment: CDR1 SGHTA and CDR2 FQGTGA. V shed 5 bases and J shed 7 bases, with 17 bases lying between them. This CDR3 reads CASSTGWENGGELFF. The CDR3 DNA is TGTGCCAGCAGCACCGGATGGGAGAATGGCGGGGAGCTGTTTTTT.

The V and J genes are TRBV6-5 and TRBJ2-5; 9 bases are a match to TRBD1. The germline gives CDR1 MNHEY, CDR2 SVGAGI. The CDR3 is 15 amino acids. J lost 4 bases, V lost 0 bases, and 3 bases had no gene match. The CDR3 loop is CASSYSGQGVETQYF. The CDR3, as DNA: TGTGCCAGCAGTTACTCGGGACAGGGAGTAGAGACCCAGTACTTC.

V is TRBV5-1 and J is TRBJ1-1, with D uncertain. The CDR3 has 13 residues. V was clipped by 4 bases and J by 4 bases, with 11 bases between them. CDR1 is SGHRS, CDR2 YFSETQ, per germline. This chain's CDR3 is CASSLNRGTEAFF. The CDR3 DNA is TGCGCCAGCAGCCTCAACCGGGGCACTGAAGCTTTCTTT.

This clone was seen more than once but under ten times. The chain combines TRBV7-2 with TRBJ2-7, with D possibly matching TRBD1 (7 bases). The CDR3 runs 15 residues. Germline assignment: CDR1 SGHTA and CDR2 FQGNSA. Trimming left V 2 bases short and J 3 bases short, with 14 bases between. The CDR3 nucleotides read TGTGCCAGCAGCTTAAGACAGGGAGGTGACTACGAGCAGTACTTC. This sequence encodes CASSLRQGGDYEQYF.

V is TRBV24-1 and J is TRBJ1-5, with a weak D call TRBD1 (6 bases). With 6 bases removed from V and 5 bases from J, the gap between germline ends came to 10 bases. The CDR3 runs to 13 residues. In germline, CDR1 is KGHDR, CDR2 SFDVKD. CDR3: CATSSGDYQPQHF. The DNA of the CDR3 is TGTGCCACCAGTTCAGGGGATTATCAGCCCCAGCATTTT.

The gene calls are TRBV11-3 and TRBJ2-3; unclear D gene. The CDR3 totals 13 residues. The germline gives CDR1 SGHNT, CDR2 YENEEA. Trimming left V 1 base short and J 1 base short, with 3 bases between. The CDR3 DNA is TGTGCCAGCAGCTTAGGCGGCACAGATACGCAGTATTTT. Its translation is CASSLGGTDTQYF. Full variable domain (outside the CDR3, taken from reference TRBV11-3 and TRBJ2-3): EAGVVQSPRYKIIEKKQPVAFWCNPISGHNTLYWYLQNLGQGPELLIRYENEEAVDDSQLPKDRFSAERLKGVDSTLKIQPAELGDSAVYLCASSLGGTDTQYFGPGTRLTVL.

V and J are TRBV7-8 and TRBJ1-1; maybe TRBD1 (6 bases). CDR1 is SGHVS, CDR2 FQNEAQ, per germline. V lost 3 bases, J lost 1 base, and 6 bases lay in between. This CDR3 is built from 13 residues. The DNA of the CDR3 is TGTGCCAGCAGCTTGACAGGGAACACTGAAGCTTTCTTT. Translating it yields CASSLTGNTEAFF.

The rearrangement links TRBV5-1 to TRBJ1-2; D remains ambiguous. Trimming took 4 bases from V and 4 from J, leaving 11 bases between them. Germline V gene data show CDR1 as SGHRS and CDR2 as YFSETQ. The CDR3 runs to 13 residues. The CDR3 protein is CASSIQEAYGYTF. CDR3 sequence (DNA): TGCGCCAGCAGCATCCAGGAAGCCTATGGCTACACCTTC.

J is TRBJ2-1 and V is TRBV18, with D possibly being TRBD2 (5 bases). V was cut by 0 bases and J by 6 bases, with 9 bases left in between. The CDR3 extends over 14 amino acids. In germline, CDR1 is KGHSH, CDR2 LQKENI. CDR3 in amino acids: CASSPPSGSNEQFF. The CDR3 DNA is TGTGCCAGCTCACCACCGTCGGGGAGCAATGAGCAGTTCTTC.

The gene calls are TRBV4-3 and TRBJ2-3; 11 bases match TRBD2. The CDR3 totals 18 residues. The junction had 8 bases not matched to a gene; V was cut back by 2 bases and J by 1 base. Germline V gene data show CDR1 as LGHNA and CDR2 as YSLEER. Here the CDR3 reads CASSQTGTSGSRTDTQYF. The CDR3 bases are TGCGCCAGCAGCCAAACCGGGACTAGCGGATCTCGCACAGATACGCAGTATTTT.

The chain couples TRBV7-3 to TRBJ2-7; 11 bases match TRBD2. CDR3 size: 14 residues. J was trimmed by 6 bases and V by 5 bases; bases with no gene match: 6. Germline assignment: CDR1 SGHTA and CDR2 FQGTGA. The CDR3 reads CASSPLAGGGEQYF. CDR3 coding DNA: TGTGCCAGCAGCCCCTTAGCGGGAGGGGGCGAGCAGTACTTC.

This clone turned up a few times. This chain uses TRBV5-1 with TRBJ2-1; 10 nucleotides match TRBD1. CDR3 length equals 15 residues. Per the germline V gene, CDR1 is SGHRS and CDR2 is YFSETQ. Trimming removed 2 bases from V and 3 bases from J; junction bases left unmatched: 2. The CDR3 region is CASSFRDRGYNEQFF. The DNA of the CDR3 is TGCGCCAGCAGCTTCCGGGACAGGGGCTACAATGAGCAGTTCTTC. Full variable domain (missing parts from reference TRBV5-1 and TRBJ2-1): KAGVTQTPRYLIKTRGQQVTLSCSPISGHRSVSWYQQTPGQGLQFLFEYFSETQRNKGNFPGRFSGRQFSNSRSEMNVSTLELGDSALYLCASSFRDRGYNEQFFGPGTRLTVL.

This chain links TRBV15 with TRBJ2-3, with 8 bases identical to TRBD2. The junction had 4 bases not matched to a gene; V was cut back by 1 base and J by 4 bases. This CDR3 contains 15 residues. CDR1 and CDR2 from the germline V gene are LNHNV and YYDKDF (reference sequence). This CDR3 is CATSRAPGRADTQYF. CDR3 nucleotides: TGTGCCACCAGCAGAGCTCCCGGGAGGGCAGATACGCAGTATTTT.